The 2 T cell receptor beta chains in this list originate from one sample, sequenced in a study of CD8+ T cells in alopecia areata. Investigators isolated RNA and reverse transcribed it into cDNA to act as the sequencing template. Here immunoSEQ multiplex PCR was the method, and the copy in TCRdb shows in-frame clones only, minus some. The sample yields 180,000 or so clones, over 55% seen once. This specimen was CD4+ T cells sorted from blood, taken at week 0. The source of these receptors is a human donor with alopecia areata.

V gene TRBV14 combines with J gene TRBJ2-5; 8 nucleotides match TRBD1. V trimming: 4 bases; J trimming: 0 bases; junction bases outside the gene matches: 7. In germline, CDR1 is SGHDN, CDR2 FVKESK. CDR3 length equals 16 residues. The CDR3 loop reads CASSPRDRRDQETQYF. CDR3 in DNA: TGTGCCAGCAGCCCGAGGGACAGGCGTGACCAAGAGACCCAGTACTTC.

The chain combines TRBV29-1 with TRBJ2-4; 7 nucleotides match TRBD2. Trimming at V came to 6 bases and at J to 7 bases, leaving 0 bases not matched to a gene. This CDR3 comprises 10 residues. Germline values: CDR1 SQVTM, CDR2 ANQGSEA. CDR3 in amino acids: CSVGGNIQYF. CDR3 nucleotides: TGCAGCGTCGGGGGGAACATTCAGTACTTC. The full variable domain, completed using reference TRBV29-1 and TRBJ2-4, is SAVISQKPSRDICQRGTSLTIQCQVDSQVTMMFWYRQQPGQSLTLIATANQGSEATYESGFVIDKFPISRPNLTFSTLTVSNMSPEDSSIYLCSVGGNIQYFGAGTRLSVL.